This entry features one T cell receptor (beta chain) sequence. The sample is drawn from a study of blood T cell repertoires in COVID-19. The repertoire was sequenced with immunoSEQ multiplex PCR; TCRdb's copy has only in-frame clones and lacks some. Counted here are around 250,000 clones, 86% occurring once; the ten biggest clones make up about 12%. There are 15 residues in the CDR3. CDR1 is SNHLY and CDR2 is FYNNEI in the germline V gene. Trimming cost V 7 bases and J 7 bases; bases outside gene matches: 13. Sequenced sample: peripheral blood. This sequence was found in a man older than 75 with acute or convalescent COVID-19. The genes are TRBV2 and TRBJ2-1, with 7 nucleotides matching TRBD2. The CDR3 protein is CASTLGLVMLNEQFF. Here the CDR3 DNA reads TGTGCCAGCACGCTCGGACTAGTAATGCTTAATGAGCAGTTCTTC.